The 11 T cell receptor beta chains below were found in one sample sequenced in a study of graft-versus-host responses after intestinal transplantation. Assay used: immunoSEQ multiplex PCR; TCRdb lists only in-frame clones, some missing. Here the sample spans about 15,000 clones, approximately 33% being singletons. The sequencing used alloreactive CD4+ T cells from a mixed lymphocyte reaction culture, collected before intestinal transplant. The subset is: CFSE-low proliferating T cells sorted from roughly six-day pre-transplant mixed lymphocyte reaction (GvH or HvG direction). These receptors all stem from a human patient who received an intestinal transplant.

The CDR3 is CASSPAPMLTSGRANEQFF. The CDR3 DNA reads TGTGCCAGCAGCCCAGCCCCCATGCTGACTAGCGGGAGGGCAAATGAGCAGTTCTTC. The rearrangement links TRBV11-2 to TRBJ2-1; TRBD2 matches 14 bases. The CDR3 loop spans 19 amino acids. V shed 5 bases, J shed 7 bases, and the junction held 16 bases outside the gene matches. CDR1 is SGHAT, CDR2 FQNNGV, per germline.

The V gene is TRBV7-3, the J gene TRBJ2-7; D possibly corresponds to TRBD2 (7 bases). The germline V gene encodes CDR1 SGHTA and CDR2 FQGTGA. V lost 5 bases and J lost 0, with 14 bases in between. This CDR3 is built from 15 residues. CDR3 in amino acids: CASSERDKSSYEQYF. The CDR3 DNA follows: TGTGCCAGCAGCGAGCGGGACAAGAGCTCCTACGAGCAGTACTTC.

This clone occurred once. The gene calls are TRBV7-9 and TRBJ2-5; 13 nucleotides align to TRBD2. V dropped 5 bases and J dropped 2; count of bases not matched to a gene: 8. Germline V gene lookup returns CDR1 SEHNR and CDR2 FQNEAQ (reference sequence). The CDR3 spans 17 residues. CDR3 protein: CASSPPAGLAGQETQYF. In DNA, the CDR3 is TGTGCCAGCAGCCCCCCAGCGGGACTAGCGGGGCAAGAGACCCAGTACTTC.

V usage is TRBV5-6 and J usage is TRBJ2-3; TRBD2 aligns across 11 bases. The CDR3 has 16 residues. Germline CDR1 and CDR2: SGHDT and YYEEEE. Losses at the gene ends were 1 base for V and 4 bases for J; bases not matched to a gene: 5. The CDR3 sequence is CASSLRLAGGPDTQYF. Written as DNA, the CDR3 is TGTGCCAGCAGCTTGAGATTAGCGGGAGGGCCAGATACGCAGTATTTT. Combining the CDR3 with reference TRBV5-6 and TRBJ2-3 gives the whole variable domain DAGVTQSPTHLIKTRGQQVTLRCSPKSGHDTVSWYQQALGQGPQFIFQYYEEEERQRGNFPDRFSGHQFPNYSSELNVNALLLGDSALYLCASSLRLAGGPDTQYFGPGTRLTVL.

V usage is TRBV19 and J usage is TRBJ1-5, with D perhaps TRBD1 (5 bases). Looked up from germline, CDR1 is LNHDA and CDR2 is SQIVND (reference sequence). The V end was cut by 6 bases, the J end by 1 base, with 13 bases between. The CDR3 loop spans 15 amino acids. The CDR3 reads CASRPGRGSNQPQHF. The CDR3 bases are TGTGCCAGTAGACCGGGACGGGGAAGCAATCAGCCCCAGCATTTT.

As regards this clone: Compared with germline, one end of the junction differs, possibly owing to a read error. Within the sample, other DNA sequences also encode this same CDR3. The chain has TRBV9 and TRBJ2-3; the match to TRBD2 covers 10 bases. Germline assignment: CDR1 SGDLS and CDR2 YYNGEE. The CDR3 has 17 amino acids. CDR3 sequence: CARSGGAGVFGTDTQYF. The CDR3 nucleotides are TGCGCCCGCAGCGGGGGGGCCGGGGTTTTCGGCACAGATACGCAGTATTTT.

By sample fraction, this clone is medium-sized (0.01 to 0.1%). The V gene is TRBV7-9, the J gene TRBJ2-7, with D tentatively TRBD1 (6 bases). The CDR3 is 18 amino acids. Germline CDR1 SEHNR, CDR2 FQNEAQ (reference sequence). Trimming pared 5 bases from V and 0 bases from J, leaving 23 bases between. The CDR3 here is CASSPPYGRGRSSYEQYF. CDR3 coding DNA: TGTGCCAGCAGCCCCCCATATGGCAGGGGACGGAGCTCCTACGAGCAGTACTTC.

Judged by abundance, this clone is medium-sized (0.01 to 0.1%). The rearrangement uses TRBV5-1 and TRBJ2-3; 10 bases line up with TRBD1. Germline V gene data show CDR1 as SGHRS and CDR2 as YFSETQ. The CDR3 totals 17 residues. The trim removed 4 bases at V and 8 bases at J, leaving 16 bases unmatched. CDR3 amino acids: CASSPTMGQGFVGTQYF. CDR3 nucleotides: TGCGCCAGCAGCCCCACAATGGGACAGGGGTTTGTGGGTACGCAGTATTTT.

This clone was seen more than once but under ten times. V usage is TRBV7-3 and J usage is TRBJ1-2; no clear D gene. In germline, CDR1 is SGHTA, CDR2 FQGTGA. V was pared by 2 bases and J by 7 bases, with 14 bases between. The CDR3 sequence is 14 residues long. The CDR3 reads CASSLGPGFSGYTF. Written as DNA, the CDR3 is TGTGCCAGCAGCTTAGGACCGGGGTTCAGTGGCTACACCTTC. The complete variable domain, with remaining parts taken from reference TRBV7-3 and TRBJ1-2, reads GAGVSQTPSNKVTEKGKYVELRCDPISGHTALYWYRQSLGQGPEFLIYFQGTGAADDSGLPNDRFFAVRPEGSVSTLKIQRTERGDSAVYLCASSLGPGFSGYTFGSGTRLTVV.

This clone was seen a few times. This chain uses TRBV7-9 with TRBJ1-6, with D unresolved. Germline assignment: CDR1 SEHNR and CDR2 FQNEAQ (reference sequence). The CDR3 totals 13 residues. Between the trimmed V and J ends, which lost 1 base and 10 bases, there was a span of 8 bases. CDR3 DNA: TGTGCCAGCAGCTTAGACCGAAACTCACCCCTCCACTTT. Its translation is CASSLDRNSPLHF.

This clone has just a few counts. This chain links TRBV19 with TRBJ1-1; D is unclear. Germline lookup yields CDR1 LNHDA and CDR2 SQIVND (reference sequence). The germline V and J ends were trimmed by 3 bases and 4 bases, with 9 bases remaining between them. The CDR3 sequence is 13 residues long. The CDR3 region is CASSMTVRTEAFF. CDR3 coding DNA: TGTGCCAGTAGTATGACCGTCCGCACTGAAGCTTTCTTT.